This T cell receptor beta chain was recovered during a study of regulatory dendritic cells for organ transplantation (dated by TCRdb to the late 2010s). Concerning the study at large: Monocytes were cultured with vitamin D3 on days 0 and 4 and with IL-10 on day 4 to generate regulatory dendritic cells. Before and after allostimulation with regulatory or mature dendritic cells, TCRbeta repertoires were sequenced from sorted naive and memory CD4+ and CD8+ T cells. To evaluate the response of the DCs to a potent maturation-inducing agent, LPS was added to DC cultures on day 6.

The germline V gene supplies CDR1 KGHSH and CDR2 LQKENI. Relative to germline, V is 0 bases shorter and J is 3 bases shorter, with 10 bases between their ends. The CDR3 has 15 amino acids, counting the end cysteine and phenylalanine. Solely the CDR3 DNA is kept, with 45 bases framed from the first base. In the case of this clone: It has no known antigen specificity. Per-base qualities were not stored, and no clone one base away is much larger.

Multiplexed two-step PCR with Vbeta-specific forward primers and Jbeta-specific reverse primers was used to amplify TCRbeta CDR3 regions. Through the immunoSEQ service, TCRbeta libraries were sequenced on an Illumina instrument. Concerning the study's data processing: IMGT annotation was used to assign V, D and J genes, and synthetic CDR3 analogues were used to correct counts for multiplex PCR bias. In the immunoSEQ Analyzer, repertoire clonality was calculated as one minus normalized Shannon entropy. Clonal expansion was defined using Fisher's exact test with Benjamini-Hochberg false discovery rate control and a two-tailed threshold of P<0.01. As stored in TCRdb, this immuneACCESS dataset retains in-frame rearrangements with V and J assigned. A fraction of the clones does not appear; measured against another copy, unresolved V genes explain less than half of the discrepancy, and the remainder lacks a known reason. V and J calls plus clone size are reproduced from that table; the DNA served to infer D and trimming. The sample table holds 20,000 to 25,000 clones, of which approximately 83% were seen once. 0.55% to 0.75% of the sample lies in the top ten.

Sorted T cell subsets were CFSE-labeled and co-cultured for approximately 5 days with allogeneic regulatory or mature dendritic cells at a 1:10 DC:T ratio. FACS was used to sort CD4+ or CD8+ cells into naive T cells, defined as CD45RA+, and memory T cells, defined as CD45RO+. A couple of healthy control subjects provided the T cells used for TCR sequencing. Genomic DNA was extracted with the Qiagen DNeasy Blood & Tissue Kit. Broader findings and caveats from the paper: Allostimulation expanded memory CD8+ clones in both subjects, but regulatory dendritic cells appeared to induce more limited expansion than mature dendritic cells. Naive CD4+ and CD8+ T cells showed highly diverse repertoires, whereas memory cells were less diverse and memory CD8+ cells were the most oligoclonal. The authors pointed out considerable heterogeneity between individuals in the alloreactive memory CD8+ T cell pool, and only a couple of subjects were sequenced. Among the resting subsets, memory CD8+ T cells contained the most alloreactive TCR clonotypes.

This chain is built from TRBV18 and TRBJ2-3, with the D gene too uncertain to name. This TCR derives from a human donor in good health. The sequencing sample was made of naive CD4+ T cells from blood cultured with regulatory dendritic cells. This specimen's cell subset or site label, per the study, means: CD45RA+ naive T cells. The base sequence is TGTGCCAGCTCACCACCTGGGCGAAGAACAGATACGCAGTATTTT. Its protein reads: CASSPPGRRTDTQYF.